This passage covers 10 T cell receptor delta chains from one sample sequenced in a study of gamma-delta chains in newborns, infants, children. TCRdb re-called clones from the reads via CATT. The repertoire consists of about 8,500 delta-chain clones, with approximately 3.1% occurring once and the leading ten covering around 15%. The sequencing sample was made of blood. The receptors stem from a child who was a newborn, infant or young child, either healthy, febrile or measles-vaccinated (not recorded which).

This clone occurred many times. The V call is TRDV2, the J call TRDJ3; D is perhaps TRDD2 or TRDD3 (5 bases each). CDR1 GEAIGNYY and CDR2 EKD come from the germline V gene. Between the trimmed V and J ends, which lost 0 bases and 0 bases, there was a span of 17 bases. This CDR3 is built from 20 residues. The CDR3, as DNA: TGTGCCTGTGACACCGTACTGGATCCTTCAATCTCCTGGGACACCCGACAGATGTTTTTC. This codes for CACDTVLDPSISWDTRQMFF.

In regard to this clone: This DNA translates differently at residue 7 from the TCRdb protein, which is that of a much larger clone; a read error is likely, and the protein shown is the DNA's own translation. The CDR3 here is CACDILRDIWDTRQMFF. CDR3 in DNA: TGTGCCTGTGACATACTGAGGGATATTTGGGACACCCGACAGATGTTTTTC. V and J are TRDV2 and TRDJ3; a weak D match, TRDD3 (6 bases). This CDR3 comprises 17 residues. Germline V gene lookup returns CDR1 GEAIGNYY and CDR2 EKD. Trimming took 2 bases from V and 4 from J, leaving 14 bases between them.

The V call is TRDV2, the J call TRDJ3; 11 bases are shared with TRDD3. The CDR3 totals 19 residues. V lost 4 bases to trimming and J lost 0 bases; unmatched junction nucleotides: 7. Germline assignment: CDR1 GEAIGNYY and CDR2 EKD. CDR3 coding DNA: TGTGCCTGTGATCCCCTACTGGGGGATAGCTCCTGGGACACCCGACAGATGTTTTTC. Translation gives CACDPLLGDSSWDTRQMFF.

This clone is labeled as medium-sized. This specimen includes other DNA sequences encoding the same CDR3. V is TRDV2 and J is TRDJ3, with D hard to call. Germline-derived CDR1 and CDR2 are GEAIGNYY and EKD. CDR3 length: 17 residues. With 0 bases removed from V and 0 bases from J, the gap between germline ends came to 8 bases. Here the CDR3 DNA reads TGTGCCTGTGACACCGTTTATCCCTCCTGGGACACCCGACAGATGTTTTTC. Translated, it gives CACDTVYPSWDTRQMFF.

This clone showed up many times. With only one base between it and a far larger clone, this is likely a read error. The sample carries other DNA sequences with the same CDR3. The chain has TRDV2 and TRDJ1; tentative D call: TRDD3 (5 bases). Germline CDR1 GEAIGNYY, CDR2 EKD. Trimming stripped 0 bases from V and 1 base from J, with 5 bases between. The CDR3 is made up of 13 amino acids. CDR3 bases: TGTGCCTGTGACACCTGGGGCACCGATAAACTCATCTTT. Protein: CACDTWGTDKLIF.

This clone was seen more than once but under ten times. Given a far larger clone just one base away, this is likely a sequencing read error. This same CDR3 is encoded by further DNA sequences in the sample. This sequence joins TRDV2 and TRDJ1; 10 positions match TRDD3. CDR1 is GEAIGNYY, CDR2 EKD, per germline. The CDR3 is 13 residues long. The CDR3 bases are TGTGCCTGCGACACCTGGGGGATAGATAAACTCATCTTT. Protein product: CACDTWGIDKLIF.

This clone has a handful of counts. For this DNA, TCRdb reports the protein of a much larger clone, which diverges at residue 8, most likely from a read error; the protein presented here is translated directly from the DNA. The chain links TRDV2 to TRDJ2, with 8 bases identical to TRDD3. Germline V gives CDR1 GEAIGNYY, CDR2 EKD. The CDR3 totals 16 residues. V was clipped by 2 bases and J by 5 bases; unmatched bases: 9. The CDR3 DNA is TGTGCCTGTGACATACTGGGGGGTACCTCTACAGCACAACTCTTCTTT. Protein sequence: CACDILGGTSTAQLFF.

A few counts support this clone. At residue 5, the TCRdb amino acid sequence and the translated nucleotide sequence differ, so the protein here is the DNA translation. The gene calls are TRDV2 and TRDJ3; D possibly corresponds to TRDD3 (6 bases). This CDR3 has 18 amino acids. CDR1 GEAIGNYY and CDR2 EKD come from the germline V gene. Deletions cut 3 bases from V and 0 bases from J, with 14 bases between. The CDR3 nucleotides are TGTGCCTGTGACGCCTGGGGAGGAAGCTCCTGGGACACCCGACAGATGTTTTTC. Residues: CACDAWGGSSWDTRQMFF.

Points on this clone: This may be a read error: a much more frequent sequence differs by one nucleotide. Other DNA sequences in the sample encode the same CDR3. The chain links TRDV2 to TRDJ3, with D maybe TRDD3 (6 bases). Germline-derived CDR1 and CDR2 are GEAIGNYY and EKD. The CDR3 has 18 amino acids. CDR3 in amino acids: CACDPLLGSSWDTRQMFF. DNA for the CDR3: TGCGCCTGTGACCCCTTACTGGGAAGCTCCTGGGACACCCGACAGATGTTTTTC.

By share of the sample, this clone is medium-sized. The rearrangement uses TRDV2 and TRDJ3; TRDD3 agrees at 9 bases. This CDR3 has 17 residues. CDR1 is GEAIGNYY, CDR2 EKD, per germline. V gave up 0 bases and J gave up 2 bases; unmatched junction bases: 1. The CDR3 protein is CACDTTGGTWDTRQMFF. The CDR3 region has the DNA TGTGCCTGTGACACCACTGGGGGAACCTGGGACACCCGACAGATGTTTTTC.